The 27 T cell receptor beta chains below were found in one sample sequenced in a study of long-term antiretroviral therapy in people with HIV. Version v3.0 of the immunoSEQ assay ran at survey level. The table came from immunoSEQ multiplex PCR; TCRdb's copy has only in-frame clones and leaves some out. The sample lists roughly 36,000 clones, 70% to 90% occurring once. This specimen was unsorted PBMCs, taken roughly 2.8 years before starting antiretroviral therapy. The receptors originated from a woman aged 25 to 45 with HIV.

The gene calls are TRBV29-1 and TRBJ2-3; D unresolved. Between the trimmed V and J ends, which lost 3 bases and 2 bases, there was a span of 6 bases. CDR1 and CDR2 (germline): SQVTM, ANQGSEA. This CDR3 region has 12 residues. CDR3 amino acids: CSVDRTTDTQYF. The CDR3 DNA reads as TGCAGCGTTGACAGGACCACAGATACGCAGTATTTT.

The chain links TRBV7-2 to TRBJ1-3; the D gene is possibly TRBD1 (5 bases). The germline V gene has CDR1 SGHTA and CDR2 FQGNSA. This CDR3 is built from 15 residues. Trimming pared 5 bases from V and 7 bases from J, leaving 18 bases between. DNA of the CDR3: TGTGCCAGCAGCCAGGGATCCAGGATAAGGAACACCATATATTTT. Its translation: CASSQGSRIRNTIYF.

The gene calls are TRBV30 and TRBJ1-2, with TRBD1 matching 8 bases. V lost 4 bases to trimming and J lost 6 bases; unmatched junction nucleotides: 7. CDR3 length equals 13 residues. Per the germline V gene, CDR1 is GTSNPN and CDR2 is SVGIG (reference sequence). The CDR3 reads CAWTAGTGHGYTF. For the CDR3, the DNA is TGTGCCTGGACCGCGGGGACAGGACATGGCTACACCTTC. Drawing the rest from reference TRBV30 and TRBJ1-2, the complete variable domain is SQTIHQWPATLVQPVGSPLSLECTVEGTSNPNLYWYRQAAGRGLQLLFYSVGIGQISSEVPQNLSASRPQDRQFILSSKKLLLSDSGFYLCAWTAGTGHGYTFGSGTRLTVV.

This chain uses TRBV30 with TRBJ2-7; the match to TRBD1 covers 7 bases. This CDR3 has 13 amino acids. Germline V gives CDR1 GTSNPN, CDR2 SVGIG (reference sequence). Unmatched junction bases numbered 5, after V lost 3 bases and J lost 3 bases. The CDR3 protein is CAWSRQGNYEQYV. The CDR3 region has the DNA TGTGCCTGGAGCCGACAGGGCAACTACGAGCAGTACGTC.

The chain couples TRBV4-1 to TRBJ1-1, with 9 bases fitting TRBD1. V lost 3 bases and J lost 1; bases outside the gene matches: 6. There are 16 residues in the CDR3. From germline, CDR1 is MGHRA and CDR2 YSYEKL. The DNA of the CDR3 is TGCGCCAGCAGCCAGGAACAGGGGGCCAGGAACACTGAAGCTTTCTTT. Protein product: CASSQEQGARNTEAFF.

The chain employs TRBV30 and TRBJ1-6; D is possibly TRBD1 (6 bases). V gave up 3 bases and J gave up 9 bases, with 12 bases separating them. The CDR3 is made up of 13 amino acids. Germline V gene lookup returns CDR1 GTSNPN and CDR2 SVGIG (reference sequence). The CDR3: CAWSGQQVSPLHF. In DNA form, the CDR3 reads TGTGCCTGGAGCGGACAGCAGGTTTCACCCCTCCACTTT.

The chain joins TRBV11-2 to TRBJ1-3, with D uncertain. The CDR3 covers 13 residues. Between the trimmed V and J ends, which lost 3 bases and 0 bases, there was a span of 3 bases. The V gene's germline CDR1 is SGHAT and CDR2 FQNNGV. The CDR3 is CASSLTSGNTIYF. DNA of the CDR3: TGTGCCAGCAGCTTGACCTCTGGAAACACCATATATTTT. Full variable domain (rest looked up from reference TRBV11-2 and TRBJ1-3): EAGVAQSPRYKIIEKRQSVAFWCNPISGHATLYWYQQILGQGPKLLIQFQNNGVVDDSQLPKDRFSAERLKGVDSTLKIQPAKLEDSAVYLCASSLTSGNTIYFGEGSWLTVV.

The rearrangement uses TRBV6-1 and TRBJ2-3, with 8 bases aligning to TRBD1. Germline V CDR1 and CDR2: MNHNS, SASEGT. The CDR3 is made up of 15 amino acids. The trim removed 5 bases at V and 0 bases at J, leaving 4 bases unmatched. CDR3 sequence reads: CASSPRTGSTDTQYF. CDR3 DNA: TGTGCCAGCAGTCCTCGGACAGGGAGCACAGATACGCAGTATTTT.

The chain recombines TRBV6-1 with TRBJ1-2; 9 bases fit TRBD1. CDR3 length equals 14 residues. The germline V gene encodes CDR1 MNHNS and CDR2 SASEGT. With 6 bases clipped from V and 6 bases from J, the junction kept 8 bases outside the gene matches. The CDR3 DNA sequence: TGTGCCAGCAGCACAGGGGGCGCCCCCCATGGCTACACCTTC. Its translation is CASSTGGAPHGYTF.

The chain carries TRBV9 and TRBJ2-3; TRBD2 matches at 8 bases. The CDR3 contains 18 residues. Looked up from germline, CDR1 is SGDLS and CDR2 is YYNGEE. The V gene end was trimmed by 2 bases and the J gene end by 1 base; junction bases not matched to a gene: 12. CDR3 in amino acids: CASSVGAGGLRGTDTQYF. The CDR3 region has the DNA TGTGCCAGCAGCGTCGGGGCGGGGGGACTCCGAGGCACAGATACGCAGTATTTT.

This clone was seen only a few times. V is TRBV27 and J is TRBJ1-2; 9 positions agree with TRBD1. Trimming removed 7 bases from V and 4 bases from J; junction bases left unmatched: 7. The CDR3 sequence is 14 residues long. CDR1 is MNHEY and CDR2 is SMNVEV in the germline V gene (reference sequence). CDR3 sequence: CASTKTGGSYGYTF. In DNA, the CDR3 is TGTGCCAGCACTAAGACAGGGGGTAGCTATGGCTACACCTTC.

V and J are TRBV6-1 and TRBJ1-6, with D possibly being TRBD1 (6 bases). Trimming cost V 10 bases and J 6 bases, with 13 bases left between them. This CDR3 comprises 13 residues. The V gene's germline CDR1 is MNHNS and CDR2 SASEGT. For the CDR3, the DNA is TGTGCCACCAGACAGGAGCTTAATTCACCCCTCCACTTT. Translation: CATRQELNSPLHF.

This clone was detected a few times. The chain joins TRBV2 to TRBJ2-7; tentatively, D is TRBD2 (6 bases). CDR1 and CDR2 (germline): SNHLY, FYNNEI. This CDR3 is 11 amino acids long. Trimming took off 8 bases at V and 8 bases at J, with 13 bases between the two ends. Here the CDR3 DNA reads TGTGCCAGCGGCCGGACTACTCAGCAGTACGTC. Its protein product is CASGRTTQQYV.

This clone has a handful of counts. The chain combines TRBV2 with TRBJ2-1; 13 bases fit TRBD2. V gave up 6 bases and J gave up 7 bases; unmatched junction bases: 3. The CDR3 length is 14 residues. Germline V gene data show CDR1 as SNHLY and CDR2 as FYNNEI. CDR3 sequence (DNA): TGTGCCAGCAGACTAGCGGGGGGGCGGAATGAGCAGTTCTTC. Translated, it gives CASRLAGGRNEQFF.

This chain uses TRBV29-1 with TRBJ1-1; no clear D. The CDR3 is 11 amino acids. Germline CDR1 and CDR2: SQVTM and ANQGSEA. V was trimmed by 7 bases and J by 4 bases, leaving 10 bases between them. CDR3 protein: CSARRSTEAFF. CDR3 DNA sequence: TGCAGCGCCCGACGAAGCACTGAAGCTTTCTTT. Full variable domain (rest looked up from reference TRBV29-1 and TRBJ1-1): SAVISQKPSRDICQRGTSLTIQCQVDSQVTMMFWYRQQPGQSLTLIATANQGSEATYESGFVIDKFPISRPNLTFSTLTVSNMSPEDSSIYLCSARRSTEAFFGQGTRLTVV.

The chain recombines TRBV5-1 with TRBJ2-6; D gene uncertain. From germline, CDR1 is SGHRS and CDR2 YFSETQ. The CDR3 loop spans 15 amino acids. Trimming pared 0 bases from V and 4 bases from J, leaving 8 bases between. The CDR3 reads CASSLGPGGANVLTF. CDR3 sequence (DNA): TGCGCCAGCAGCTTGGGCCCGGGCGGGGCCAACGTCCTGACTTTC.

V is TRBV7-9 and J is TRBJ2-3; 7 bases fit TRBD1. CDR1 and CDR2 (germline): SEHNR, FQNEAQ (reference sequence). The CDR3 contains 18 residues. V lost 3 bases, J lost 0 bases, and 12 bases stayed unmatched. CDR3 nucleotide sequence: TGTGCCAGCAGCTTCCCGACCCAAGGACAGGCAAGCACAGATACGCAGTATTTT. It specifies CASSFPTQGQASTDTQYF.

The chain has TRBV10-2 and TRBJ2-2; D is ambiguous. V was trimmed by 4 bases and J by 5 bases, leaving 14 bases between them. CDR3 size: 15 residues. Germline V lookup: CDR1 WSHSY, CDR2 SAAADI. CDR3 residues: CASSGRSRRTGELFF. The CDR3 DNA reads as TGCGCCAGCAGTGGCAGGTCAAGGCGGACCGGGGAGCTGTTTTTT.

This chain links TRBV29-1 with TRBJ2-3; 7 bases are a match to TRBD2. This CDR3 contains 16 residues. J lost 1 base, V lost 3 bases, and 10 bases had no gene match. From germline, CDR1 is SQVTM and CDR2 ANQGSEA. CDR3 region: CSVEGGSSSGTDTQYF. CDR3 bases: TGCAGCGTTGAGGGGGGGAGTAGTTCGGGCACAGATACGCAGTATTTT.

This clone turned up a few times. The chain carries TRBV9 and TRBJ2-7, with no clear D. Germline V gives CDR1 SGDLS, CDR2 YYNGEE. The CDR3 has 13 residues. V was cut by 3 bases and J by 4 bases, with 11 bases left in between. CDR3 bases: TGTGCCAGCAGCGGAGAGTACACGTACGAGCAGTACGTC. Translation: CASSGEYTYEQYV.

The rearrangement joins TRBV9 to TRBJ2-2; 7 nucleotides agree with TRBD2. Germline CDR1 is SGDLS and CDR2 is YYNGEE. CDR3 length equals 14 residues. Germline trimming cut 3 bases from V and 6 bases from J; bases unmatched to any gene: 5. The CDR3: CASSAGGTPGELFF. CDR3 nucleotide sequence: TGTGCCAGCAGCGCGGGGGGTACTCCCGGGGAGCTGTTTTTT. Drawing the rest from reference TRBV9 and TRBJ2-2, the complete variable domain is DSGVTQTPKHLITATGQRVTLRCSPRSGDLSVYWYQQSLDQGLQFLIQYYNGEERAKGNILERFSAQQFPDLHSELNLSSLELGDSALYFCASSAGGTPGELFFGEGSRLTVL.

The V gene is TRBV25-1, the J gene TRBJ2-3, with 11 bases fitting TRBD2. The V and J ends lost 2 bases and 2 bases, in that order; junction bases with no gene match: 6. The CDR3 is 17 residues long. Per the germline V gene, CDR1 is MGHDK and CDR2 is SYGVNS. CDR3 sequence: CASSEGSSGGNTDTQYF. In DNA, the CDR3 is TGTGCCAGCAGTGAAGGGTCTAGCGGGGGGAACACAGATACGCAGTATTTT.

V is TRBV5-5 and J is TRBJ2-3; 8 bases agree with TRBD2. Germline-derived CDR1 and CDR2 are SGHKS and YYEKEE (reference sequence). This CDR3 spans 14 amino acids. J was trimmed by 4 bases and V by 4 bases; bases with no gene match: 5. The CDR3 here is CASSGGSGADTQYF. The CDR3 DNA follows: TGTGCCAGCAGCGGGGGTAGCGGGGCAGATACGCAGTATTTT.

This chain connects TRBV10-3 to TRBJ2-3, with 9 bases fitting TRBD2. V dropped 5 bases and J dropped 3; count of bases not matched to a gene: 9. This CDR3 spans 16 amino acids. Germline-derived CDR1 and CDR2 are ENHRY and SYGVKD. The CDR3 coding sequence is TGTGCCATCAGTCCCCGGCAAGCGGGGGGTACAGATACGCAGTATTTT. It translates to CAISPRQAGGTDTQYF.

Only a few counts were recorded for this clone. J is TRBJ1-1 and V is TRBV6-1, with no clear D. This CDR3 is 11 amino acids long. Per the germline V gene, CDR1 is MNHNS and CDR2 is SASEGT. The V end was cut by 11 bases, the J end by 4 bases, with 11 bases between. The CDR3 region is CALKGATEAFF. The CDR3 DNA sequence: TGTGCCCTGAAGGGAGCCACTGAAGCTTTCTTT.

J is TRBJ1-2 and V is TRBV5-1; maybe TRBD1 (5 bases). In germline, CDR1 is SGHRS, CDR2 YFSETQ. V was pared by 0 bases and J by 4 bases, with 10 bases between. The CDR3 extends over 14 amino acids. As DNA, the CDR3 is TGCGCCAGCAGCTTGGGTGGGACCGCCTATGGCTACACCTTC. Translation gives CASSLGGTAYGYTF.

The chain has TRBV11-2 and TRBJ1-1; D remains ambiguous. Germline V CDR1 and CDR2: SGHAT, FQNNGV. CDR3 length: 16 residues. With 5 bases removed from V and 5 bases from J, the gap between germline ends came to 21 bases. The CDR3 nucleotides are TGTGCCAGCAGCCGCCAGGTGGGGTCCTTCGAAACTGAAGCTTTCTTT. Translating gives CASSRQVGSFETEAFF.